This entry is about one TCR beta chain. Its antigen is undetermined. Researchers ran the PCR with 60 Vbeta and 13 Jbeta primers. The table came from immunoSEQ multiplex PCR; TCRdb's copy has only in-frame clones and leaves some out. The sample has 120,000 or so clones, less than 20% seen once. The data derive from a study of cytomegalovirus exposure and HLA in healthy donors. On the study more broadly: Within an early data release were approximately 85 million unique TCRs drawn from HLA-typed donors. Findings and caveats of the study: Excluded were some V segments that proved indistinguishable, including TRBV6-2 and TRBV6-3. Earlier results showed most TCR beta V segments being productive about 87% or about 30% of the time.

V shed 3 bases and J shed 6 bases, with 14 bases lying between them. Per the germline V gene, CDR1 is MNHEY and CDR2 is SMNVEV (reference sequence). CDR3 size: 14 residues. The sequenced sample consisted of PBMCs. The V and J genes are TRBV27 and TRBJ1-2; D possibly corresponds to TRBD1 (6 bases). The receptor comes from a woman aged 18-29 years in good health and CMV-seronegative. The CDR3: CASSFGRGRDGYTF. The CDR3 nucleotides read TGTGCCAGCAGTTTCGGCAGGGGCAGGGATGGCTACACCTTC.